The 22 T cell receptor beta chains presented below share a single source sample, sequenced in a study of human T cells and chemical hapten exposure. The study's library attached unique molecular identifiers to single cDNA molecules. TCRdb re-analysed the reads in MiXCR, keeping a single row per CDR3 protein. The data show 3,200 or so distinct CDR3 sequences, about 48% seen once. The sample's treatment: therapeutic diphenylcyclopropenone sensitization with weekly scalp DPC. Specimen: whole blood, collected before DPC sensitization or 2, 6, or about 24 weeks after (not recorded which). These TCRs come from an adult with alopecia areata. Some clones in this sample may be carry-over from other donors' samples. This table probably holds off-target reads from a library built for another chain.

V gene TRBV4-1 combines with J gene TRBJ2-2, with a possible D match to TRBD2 (6 bases). CDR1 is MGHRA and CDR2 is YSYEKL in the germline V gene. V was clipped by 3 bases and J by 3 bases, with 14 bases between them. The CDR3 extends over 16 amino acids. The CDR3 DNA reads TGCGCCAGCAGCCACCCTTTTGGCGGGGACACCGGGGAGCTGTTTTTT. This encodes CASSHPFGGDTGELFF.

This clonotype turned up a few times. V usage is TRBV7-3 and J usage is TRBJ1-2; 7 bases are a match to TRBD1. The CDR3 totals 13 residues. Trimming removed 5 bases from V and 5 bases from J; junction bases left unmatched: 5. Germline V lookup: CDR1 SGHTA, CDR2 FQGTGA. CDR3 protein: CASSPGQSYGYTF. For the CDR3, the DNA is TGTGCCAGCAGCCCGGGACAGTCGTATGGCTACACCTTC.

The chain couples TRBV11-1 to TRBJ2-7; D is possibly TRBD1 or TRBD2 (5 bases each). The germline V gene encodes CDR1 SGHAT and CDR2 FQDESV (reference sequence). Trimming shortened V by 0 bases and J by 1 base, and 10 bases separated the two germline ends. CDR3 length equals 15 residues. DNA for the CDR3: TGTGCCAGCAGCTTAGCGTCTGGGACGTCCTACGAGCAGTACTTC. Its translation: CASSLASGTSYEQYF.

This clonotype was found a few times. J is TRBJ2-7 and V is TRBV18; D ambiguous. This CDR3 region has 14 residues. Germline CDR1 is KGHSH and CDR2 is LQKENI. V was pared by 5 bases and J by 5 bases, with 16 bases between. The DNA for the CDR3 is TGTGCCAGCTCAGGGGTAAATGAGGTGGACGAGCAGTACTTC. It yields the protein CASSGVNEVDEQYF.

The rearrangement uses TRBV29-1 and TRBJ2-4; D is undetermined. With 3 bases removed from V and 3 bases from J, the gap between germline ends came to 9 bases. CDR3 size: 13 residues. CDR1 and CDR2 (germline): SQVTM, ANQGSEA. The CDR3 sequence is CSVERNLKNIQYF. CDR3 DNA: TGCAGCGTTGAGAGGAACCTCAAAAACATTCAGTACTTC. Together with reference TRBV29-1 and TRBJ2-4, the CDR3 gives the full variable domain: SAVISQKPSRDICQRGTSLTIQCQVDSQVTMMFWYRQQPGQSLTLIATANQGSEATYESGFVIDKFPISRPNLTFSTLTVSNMSPEDSSIYLCSVERNLKNIQYFGAGTRLSVL.

This clonotype was observed a handful of times. J is TRBJ2-3 and V is TRBV7-6; perhaps D is TRBD1 or TRBD2 (5 bases each). Germline V gene data show CDR1 as SGHVS and CDR2 as FNYEAQ. CDR3 size: 16 residues. The V gene lost 1 base and the J gene lost 8 bases, with 19 bases spanning the gap. The CDR3 nucleotides are TGTGCCAGCAGCTTAGTTGGGGGAACCCAGTTCGGTACGCAGTATTTT. Translating it yields CASSLVGGTQFGTQYF.

This clonotype appeared a few times. The V gene is TRBV4-1, the J gene TRBJ2-1, with TRBD1 matching 11 bases. The CDR3 extends over 16 amino acids. Germline V lookup: CDR1 MGHRA, CDR2 YSYEKL. J lost 7 bases, V lost 4 bases, and 9 bases had no gene match. In nucleotides, the CDR3 is TGCGCCAGCAGCCCGTACCCGGGACAGGGGGTGAATGAGCAGTTCTTC. Translated, it gives CASSPYPGQGVNEQFF.

The chain employs TRBV25-1 and TRBJ2-5; 9 nucleotides match TRBD2. CDR3 length: 17 residues. Germline CDR1 is MGHDK and CDR2 is SYGVNS. The V and J ends lost 0 bases and 5 bases, in that order; junction bases with no gene match: 10. CDR3 sequence reads: CASSEYPRLAVEETQYF. CDR3 DNA sequence: TGTGCCAGCAGTGAATATCCCCGACTAGCGGTTGAGGAGACCCAGTACTTC.

The J gene is TRBJ2-4, the V gene TRBV18; 10 bases map to TRBD1. CDR3 length: 15 amino acids. CDR1 and CDR2 (germline): KGHSH, LQKENI. Trimming removed 6 bases from V and 6 bases from J; junction bases left unmatched: 8. The CDR3 DNA reads TGTGCCAGCTCCCCCGCGGGACAGGGGTCAAACATTCAGTACTTC. The encoded protein is CASSPAGQGSNIQYF.

The chain has TRBV18 and TRBJ1-1, with D perhaps matching TRBD1 (5 bases). CDR3 length equals 13 residues. Trimming took 3 bases from V and 1 from J, leaving 6 bases between them. Germline V CDR1 and CDR2: KGHSH, LQKENI. DNA of the CDR3: TGTGCCAGCTCACCCCAGGGGAACACTGAAGCTTTCTTT. Translated, it gives CASSPQGNTEAFF.

This chain connects TRBV20-1 to TRBJ2-7; a weak D match, TRBD2 (7 bases). The CDR3 runs 12 residues. The V and J ends lost 8 bases and 3 bases respectively, with 14 bases between them. Germline V gene sequence: CDR1 DFQATT, CDR2 SNEGSKA (reference sequence). CDR3 sequence (DNA): TGCAGTATTAAGGGGGGGTACTACGAGCAGTACTTC. It specifies CSIKGGYYEQYF.

V usage is TRBV12-3 or TRBV12-4 and J usage is TRBJ1-5; D is unclear. The CDR3 is 12 residues long. V was pared by 2 bases and J by 6 bases, with 5 bases between. CDR3 sequence: CASSLSGQPQHF. CDR3 coding DNA: TGTGCCAGCAGTTTATCGGGTCAGCCCCAGCATTTT.

The chain carries TRBV11-2 and TRBJ2-7, with D possibly being TRBD2 (6 bases). The V end was cut by 4 bases, the J end by 0 bases, with 16 bases between. Germline assignment: CDR1 SGHAT and CDR2 FQNNGV. This CDR3 is 16 amino acids long. The CDR3 DNA reads as TGTGCCAGCAGCTCCCGAGGGCAGGGACTCTCCTACGAGCAGTACTTC. This sequence encodes CASSSRGQGLSYEQYF.

The V call is TRBV2, the J call TRBJ1-2; D call uncertain. The ends were cut back, 2 bases at V and 6 bases at J, with 13 bases in the middle. The CDR3 is 14 amino acids. Germline CDR1 is SNHLY and CDR2 is FYNNEI. The CDR3 sequence: CASSEFRKGHGYTF. The CDR3 nucleotides read TGTGCCAGCAGTGAATTCCGAAAGGGTCATGGCTACACCTTC. Based on the CDR3 plus reference TRBV2 and TRBJ1-2, the full variable domain is EPEVTQTPSHQVTQMGQEVILRCVPISNHLYFYWYRQILGQKVEFLVSFYNNEISEKSEIFDDQFSVERPDGSNFTLKIRSTKLEDSAMYFCASSEFRKGHGYTFGSGTRLTVV.

This clonotype was seen a handful of times. The chain recombines TRBV29-1 with TRBJ2-1; the D gene is possibly TRBD2 (5 bases). The CDR3 is 12 amino acids. V was shortened by 3 bases and J by 8 bases, with 11 bases between the two germline ends. Germline CDR1 is SQVTM and CDR2 is ANQGSEA. The CDR3 is CSVDSPGDEQFF. The CDR3, as DNA: TGCAGCGTTGACTCCCCCGGGGATGAGCAGTTCTTC.

A few counts support this clonotype. This chain uses TRBV10-3 with TRBJ2-7; D uncertain. V dropped 3 bases and J dropped 1 base, with 7 bases sitting between them. Germline CDR1 and CDR2: ENHRY and SYGVKD. This CDR3 is built from 13 residues. In nucleotides, the CDR3 is TGTGCCATCAGTGAAGAGAGGTCCTACGAGCAGTACTTC. It encodes CAISEERSYEQYF.

The V and J genes are TRBV9 and TRBJ1-1, with D maybe TRBD1 (6 bases). V was trimmed by 3 bases and J by 1 base, leaving 7 bases between them. The germline V gene has CDR1 SGDLS and CDR2 YYNGEE. CDR3 length: 13 residues. CDR3: CASSEGQNTEAFF. The CDR3, as DNA: TGTGCCAGCAGCGAGGGACAGAACACTGAAGCTTTCTTT.

The rearrangement uses TRBV7-9 and TRBJ1-1; D perhaps matches TRBD1 (5 bases). The germline gives CDR1 SEHNR, CDR2 FQNEAQ (reference sequence). With 6 bases removed from V and 2 bases from J, the gap between germline ends came to 10 bases. This CDR3 has 13 amino acids. CDR3 sequence: CASSPWDNTEAFF. CDR3 coding DNA: TGTGCCAGCAGTCCATGGGACAACACTGAAGCTTTCTTT. The full variable domain, with the rest looked up from reference TRBV7-9 and TRBJ1-1, is DTGVSQNPRHKITKRGQNVTFRCDPISEHNRLYWYRQTLGQGPEFLTYFQNEAQLEKSRLLSDRFSAERPKGSFSTLEIQRTEQGDSAMYLCASSPWDNTEAFFGQGTRLTVV.

In this sample, this clonotype turned up a few times. CDR3 nucleotide sequence: TGTGCCAGCTCACTCATCGGGGGCACTGAAGCTTTCTTT. It is translated as CASSLIGGTEAFF. The chain joins TRBV18 to TRBJ1-1; a possible D gene is TRBD1 (5 bases). The V end lost 4 bases, the J end lost 4 bases, and 10 bases lay between the germline ends. Germline CDR1 is KGHSH and CDR2 is LQKENI. The CDR3 loop spans 13 amino acids. Using reference TRBV18 and TRBJ1-1 for the parts outside the CDR3, the full variable domain is NAGVMQNPRHLVRRRGQEARLRCSPMKGHSHVYWYRQLPEEGLKFMVYLQKENIIDESGMPKERFSAEFPKEGPSILRIQQVVRGDSAAYFCASSLIGGTEAFFGQGTRLTVV.

This clonotype appeared a few times. The CDR3 nucleotides read TGTGCCAGCAGCGACTCCTACGAGCAGTACTTC. Protein: CASSDSYEQYF. V and J are TRBV14 and TRBJ2-7, with D uncertain. The CDR3 spans 11 residues. Trimming took off 5 bases at V and 0 bases at J, with 2 bases between the two ends. CDR1 is SGHDN and CDR2 is FVKESK in the germline V gene.

In its sample, this clonotype was seen a few times. The gene calls are TRBV20-1 and TRBJ1-6; weak D call: TRBD1 (5 bases). The CDR3 sequence is 14 residues long. The germline V gene encodes CDR1 DFQATT and CDR2 SNEGSKA (reference sequence). The CDR3 reads CSSGGIAYNSPLHF. The CDR3 DNA sequence: TGCAGCTCGGGGGGAATAGCTTATAATTCACCCCTCCACTTT.

This clonotype appeared once. This chain uses TRBV5-6 with TRBJ2-3, with D perhaps TRBD1 (6 bases). CDR3 length equals 17 residues. The germline V gene encodes CDR1 SGHDT and CDR2 YYEEEE. Deletions cut 5 bases from V and 1 base from J, with 20 bases between. CDR3 amino acids: CASRLTLGARGTDTQYF. CDR3 DNA: TGTGCCAGCAGGCTGACTTTGGGGGCGAGGGGCACAGATACGCAGTATTTT.